The following is a T cell receptor (beta chain) sequence with its context. What it binds is unknown. The data are from a study of PD-1 blockade in classical Hodgkin lymphoma. Overall study results and limits: After ASCT, patients who started nivolumab under 1 year later were excluded.

The length of the CDR3 is 15 residues. Trimming removed 5 bases at V and 6 bases at J, with 18 bases between. In germline, CDR1 is SGHAT, CDR2 FQNNGV. Time point denoted: cycle 4 day 1 (C4D1), after less than 7 weeks of nivolumab. Patients all relapsed after autologous stem cell transplantation, and there was variation in brentuximab vedotin exposure. Generated by immunoSEQ multiplex PCR, the TCRdb table keeps only in-frame clones and is missing some. This table has tens of thousands of clones, about 80% appearing once. The specimen comprised peripheral blood mononuclear cells (PBMCs), sampled before the fourth cycle of nivolumab. This TCR derives from a human donor with classical Hodgkin lymphoma. V is TRBV11-2 and J is TRBJ2-3, with D perhaps being TRBD1 or TRBD2 (5 bases each). Here the CDR3 reads CASSPAGTTYDTQYF. The DNA for the CDR3 is TGTGCCAGCAGCCCCGCCGGGACCACTTATGATACGCAGTATTTT.